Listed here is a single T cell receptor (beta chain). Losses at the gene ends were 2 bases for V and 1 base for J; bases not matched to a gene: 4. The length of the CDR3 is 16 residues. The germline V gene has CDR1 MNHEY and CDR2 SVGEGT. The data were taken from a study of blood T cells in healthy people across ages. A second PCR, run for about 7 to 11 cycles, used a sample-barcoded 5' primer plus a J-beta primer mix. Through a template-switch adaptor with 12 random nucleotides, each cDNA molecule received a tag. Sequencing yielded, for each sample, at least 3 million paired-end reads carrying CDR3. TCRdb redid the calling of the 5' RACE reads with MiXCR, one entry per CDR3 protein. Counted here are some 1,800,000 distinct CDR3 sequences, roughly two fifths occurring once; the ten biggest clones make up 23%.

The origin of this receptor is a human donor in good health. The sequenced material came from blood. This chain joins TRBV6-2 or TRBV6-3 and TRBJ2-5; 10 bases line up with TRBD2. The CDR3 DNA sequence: TGTGCCAGCAGTTACAATAGCGGGGGGATCCAAGAGACCCAGTACTTC. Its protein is CASSYNSGGIQETQYF.